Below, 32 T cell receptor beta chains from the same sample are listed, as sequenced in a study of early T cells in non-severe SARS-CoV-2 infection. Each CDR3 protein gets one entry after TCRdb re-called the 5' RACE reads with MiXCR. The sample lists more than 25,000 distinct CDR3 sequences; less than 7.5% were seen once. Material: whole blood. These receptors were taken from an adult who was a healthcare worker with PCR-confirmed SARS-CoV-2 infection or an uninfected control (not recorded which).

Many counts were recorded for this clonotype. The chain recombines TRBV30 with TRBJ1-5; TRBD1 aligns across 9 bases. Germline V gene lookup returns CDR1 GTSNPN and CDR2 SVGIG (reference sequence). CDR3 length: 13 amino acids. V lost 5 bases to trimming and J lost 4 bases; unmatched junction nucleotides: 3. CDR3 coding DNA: TGTGCCTGGGGACAGGGGCTAAATCAGCCCCAGCATTTT. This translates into CAWGQGLNQPQHF. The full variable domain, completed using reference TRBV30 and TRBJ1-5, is SQTIHQWPATLVQPVGSPLSLECTVEGTSNPNLYWYRQAAGRGLQLLFYSVGIGQISSEVPQNLSASRPQDRQFILSSKKLLLSDSGFYLCAWGQGLNQPQHFGDGTRLSIL.

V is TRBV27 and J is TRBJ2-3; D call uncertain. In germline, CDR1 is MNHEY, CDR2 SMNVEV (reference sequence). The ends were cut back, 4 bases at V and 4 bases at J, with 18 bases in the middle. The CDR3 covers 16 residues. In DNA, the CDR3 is TGTGCCAGCAGTTCCCAACCAATACTCGTGGCAGATACGCAGTATTTT. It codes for CASSSQPILVADTQYF.

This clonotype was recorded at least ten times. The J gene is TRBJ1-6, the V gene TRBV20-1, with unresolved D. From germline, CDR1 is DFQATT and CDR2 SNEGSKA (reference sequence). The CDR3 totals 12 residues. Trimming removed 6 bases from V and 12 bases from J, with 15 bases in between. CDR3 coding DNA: TGCAGTGCCGCCGACCTTATGAGACCCCTCCACTTT. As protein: CSAADLMRPLHF.

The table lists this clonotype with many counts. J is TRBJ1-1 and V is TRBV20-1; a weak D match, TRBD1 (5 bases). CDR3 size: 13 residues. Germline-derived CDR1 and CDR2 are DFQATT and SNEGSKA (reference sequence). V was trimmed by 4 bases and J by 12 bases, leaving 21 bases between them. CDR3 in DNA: TGCAGTGCTAAAACCGGGGCCACGGACTACCCTTTCTTT. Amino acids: CSAKTGATDYPFF.

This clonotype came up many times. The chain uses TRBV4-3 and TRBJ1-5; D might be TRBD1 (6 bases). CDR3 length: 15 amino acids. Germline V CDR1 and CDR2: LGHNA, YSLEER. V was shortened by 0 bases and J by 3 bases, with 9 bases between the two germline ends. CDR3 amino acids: CASSQDGDNNQPQHF. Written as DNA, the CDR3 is TGCGCCAGCAGCCAAGATGGGGACAACAATCAGCCCCAGCATTTT.

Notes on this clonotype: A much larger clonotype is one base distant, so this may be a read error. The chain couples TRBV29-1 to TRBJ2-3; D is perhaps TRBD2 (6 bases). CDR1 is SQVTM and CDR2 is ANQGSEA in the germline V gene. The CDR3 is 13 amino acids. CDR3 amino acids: CGVTGLNTDTQYF. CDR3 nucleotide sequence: TGCGGCGTTACGGGACTCAACACAGATACGCAGTATTTT.

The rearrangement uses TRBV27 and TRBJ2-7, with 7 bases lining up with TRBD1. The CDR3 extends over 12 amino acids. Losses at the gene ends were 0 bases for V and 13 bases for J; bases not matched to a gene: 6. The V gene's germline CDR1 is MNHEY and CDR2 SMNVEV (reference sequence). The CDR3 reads CASSLSSDRKYF. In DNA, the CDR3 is TGTGCCAGCAGTTTATCGTCGGACAGGAAATACTTC.

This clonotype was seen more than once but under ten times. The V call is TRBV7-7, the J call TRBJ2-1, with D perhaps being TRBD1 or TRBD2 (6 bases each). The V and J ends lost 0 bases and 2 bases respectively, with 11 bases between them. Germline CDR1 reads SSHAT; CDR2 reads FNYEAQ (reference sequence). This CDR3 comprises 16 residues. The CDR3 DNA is TGTGCCAGCAGCTTAGCCGGGGGCTACGCCTACAATGAGCAGTTCTTC. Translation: CASSLAGGYAYNEQFF.

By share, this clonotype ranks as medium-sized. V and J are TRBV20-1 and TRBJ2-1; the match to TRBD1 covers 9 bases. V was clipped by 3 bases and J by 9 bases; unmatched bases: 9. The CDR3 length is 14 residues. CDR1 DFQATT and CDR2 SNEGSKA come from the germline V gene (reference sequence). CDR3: CSASHPGQGSEQFF. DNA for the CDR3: TGCAGTGCTAGCCACCCGGGACAGGGCTCTGAGCAGTTCTTC.

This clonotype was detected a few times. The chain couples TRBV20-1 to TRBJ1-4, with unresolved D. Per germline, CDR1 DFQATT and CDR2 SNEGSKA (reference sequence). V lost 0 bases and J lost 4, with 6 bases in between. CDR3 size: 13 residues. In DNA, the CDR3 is TGCAGTGCTAGAGATCCCGTTAATGAAAAACTGTTTTTT. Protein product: CSARDPVNEKLFF.

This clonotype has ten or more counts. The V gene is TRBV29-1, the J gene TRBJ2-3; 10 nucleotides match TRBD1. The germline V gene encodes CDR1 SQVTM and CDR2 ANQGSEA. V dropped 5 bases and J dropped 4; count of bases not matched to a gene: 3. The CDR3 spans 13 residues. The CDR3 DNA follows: TGCAGCGTTTGGACAGGGGGTGCAGATACGCAGTATTTT. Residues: CSVWTGGADTQYF.

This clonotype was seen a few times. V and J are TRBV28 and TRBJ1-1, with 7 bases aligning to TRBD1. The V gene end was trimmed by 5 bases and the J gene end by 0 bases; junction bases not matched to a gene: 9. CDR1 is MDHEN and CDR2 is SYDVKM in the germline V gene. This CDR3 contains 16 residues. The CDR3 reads CASSVPGQTMNTEAFF. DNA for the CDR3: TGTGCCAGCAGTGTTCCGGGACAGACAATGAACACTGAAGCTTTCTTT.

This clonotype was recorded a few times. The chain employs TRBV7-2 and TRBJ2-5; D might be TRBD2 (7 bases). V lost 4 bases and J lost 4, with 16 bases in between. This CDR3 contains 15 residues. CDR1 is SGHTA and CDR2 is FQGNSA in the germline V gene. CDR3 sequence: CASSYFGGAPETQYF. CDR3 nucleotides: TGTGCCAGCAGCTACTTTGGGGGGGCCCCAGAGACCCAGTACTTC.

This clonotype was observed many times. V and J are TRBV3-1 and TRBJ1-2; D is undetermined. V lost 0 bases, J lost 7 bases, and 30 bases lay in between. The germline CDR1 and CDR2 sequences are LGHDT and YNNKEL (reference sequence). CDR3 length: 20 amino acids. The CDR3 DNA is TGTGCCAGCAGCCAAGATCTCGTCACGCGGGAAGGCGGGGTAACGGTTGGCTACACCTTC. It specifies CASSQDLVTREGGVTVGYTF.

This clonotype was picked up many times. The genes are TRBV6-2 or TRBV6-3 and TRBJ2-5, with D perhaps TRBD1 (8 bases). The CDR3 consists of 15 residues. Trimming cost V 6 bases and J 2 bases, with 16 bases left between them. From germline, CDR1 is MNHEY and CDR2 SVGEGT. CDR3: CASRTGGGWQETQYF. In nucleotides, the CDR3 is TGTGCCAGCAGAACAGGGGGAGGGTGGCAAGAGACCCAGTACTTC.

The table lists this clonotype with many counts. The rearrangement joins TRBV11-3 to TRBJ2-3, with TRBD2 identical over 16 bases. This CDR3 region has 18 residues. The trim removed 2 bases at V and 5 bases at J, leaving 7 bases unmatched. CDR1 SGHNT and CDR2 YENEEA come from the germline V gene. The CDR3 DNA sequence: TGTGCCAGCAGCTTATATGGGACTAGCGGGGGGGCGTTAGATACGCAGTATTTT. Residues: CASSLYGTSGGALDTQYF.

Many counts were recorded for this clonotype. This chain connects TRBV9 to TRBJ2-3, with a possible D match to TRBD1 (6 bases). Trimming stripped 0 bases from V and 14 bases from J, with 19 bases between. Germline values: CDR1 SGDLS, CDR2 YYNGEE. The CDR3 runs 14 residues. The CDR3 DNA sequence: TGTGCCAGCAGCGTAGAAGCGAAGGGGGTGTCTTCGTATTTT. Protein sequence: CASSVEAKGVSSYF.

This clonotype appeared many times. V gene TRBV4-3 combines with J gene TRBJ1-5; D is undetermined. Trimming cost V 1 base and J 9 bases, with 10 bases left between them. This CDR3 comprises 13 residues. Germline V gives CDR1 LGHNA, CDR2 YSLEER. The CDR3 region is CASSQGAGWPQHF. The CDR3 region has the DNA TGCGCCAGCAGCCAAGGGGCCGGGTGGCCCCAGCATTTT.

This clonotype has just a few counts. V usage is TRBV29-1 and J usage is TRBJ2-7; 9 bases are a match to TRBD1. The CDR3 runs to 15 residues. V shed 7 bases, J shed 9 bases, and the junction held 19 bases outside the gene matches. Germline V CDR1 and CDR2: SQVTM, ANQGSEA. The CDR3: CSAGDRESQPRVQYF. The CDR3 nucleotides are TGCAGCGCTGGGGACAGGGAATCGCAGCCTAGGGTGCAGTACTTC.

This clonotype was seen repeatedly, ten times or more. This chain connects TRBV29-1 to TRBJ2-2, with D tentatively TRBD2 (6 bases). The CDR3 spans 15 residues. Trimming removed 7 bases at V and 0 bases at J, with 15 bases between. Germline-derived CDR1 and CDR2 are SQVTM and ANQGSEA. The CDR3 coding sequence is TGCAGCGCCGTATGGGGGGTCTCGAACACCGGGGAGCTGTTTTTT. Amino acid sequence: CSAVWGVSNTGELFF.

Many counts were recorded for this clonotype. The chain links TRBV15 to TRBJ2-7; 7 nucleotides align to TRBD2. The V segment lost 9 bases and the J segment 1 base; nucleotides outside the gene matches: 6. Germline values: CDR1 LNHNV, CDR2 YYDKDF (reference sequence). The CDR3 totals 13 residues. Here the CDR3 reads CATSSGNSYEQYF. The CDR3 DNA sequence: TGTGCCACTTCGAGCGGGAATTCCTACGAGCAGTACTTC.

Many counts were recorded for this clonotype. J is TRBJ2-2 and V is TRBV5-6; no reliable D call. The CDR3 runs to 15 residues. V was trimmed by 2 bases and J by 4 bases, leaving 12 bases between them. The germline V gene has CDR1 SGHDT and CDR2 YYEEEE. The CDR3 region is CASSFTAPSTGELFF. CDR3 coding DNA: TGTGCCAGCAGCTTTACGGCCCCGAGCACCGGGGAGCTGTTTTTT.

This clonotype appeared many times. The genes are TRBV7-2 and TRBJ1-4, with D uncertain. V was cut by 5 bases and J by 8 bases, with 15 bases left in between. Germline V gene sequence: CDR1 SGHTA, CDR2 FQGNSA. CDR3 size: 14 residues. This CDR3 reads CASSPRHLREKLFF. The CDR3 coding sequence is TGTGCCAGCAGCCCCCGACATTTACGCGAAAAACTGTTTTTT.

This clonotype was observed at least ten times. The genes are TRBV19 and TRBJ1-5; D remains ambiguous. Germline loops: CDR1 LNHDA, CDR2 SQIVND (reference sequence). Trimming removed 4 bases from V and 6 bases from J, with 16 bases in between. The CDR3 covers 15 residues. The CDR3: CASSTLVTRRQPQHF. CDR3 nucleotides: TGTGCCAGTAGTACACTGGTGACAAGGCGTCAGCCCCAGCATTTT.

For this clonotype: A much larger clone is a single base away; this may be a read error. The CDR3 bases are TGCGCCAGCCGTCTGATGACAGGGATCCAAGAGACCCAGTACTTC. Translating it yields CASRLMTGIQETQYF. The chain links TRBV4-1 to TRBJ2-5, with TRBD1 matching over 7 bases. Trimming at V came to 8 bases and at J to 1 base, leaving 10 bases not matched to a gene. Germline CDR1 MGHRA, CDR2 YSYEKL. There are 15 residues in the CDR3.

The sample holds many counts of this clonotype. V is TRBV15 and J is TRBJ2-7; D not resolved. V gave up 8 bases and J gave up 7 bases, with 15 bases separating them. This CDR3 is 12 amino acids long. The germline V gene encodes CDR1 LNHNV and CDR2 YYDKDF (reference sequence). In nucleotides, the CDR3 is TGTGCCACCGCCCCTCCGTCGCGTGAGCAGTACTTC. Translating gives CATAPPSREQYF.

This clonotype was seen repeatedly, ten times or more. This CDR3 is CASSEVTPGLALNSREETQYF. In DNA, the CDR3 is TGTGCCAGCAGTGAAGTCACACCGGGACTAGCTCTGAACTCCCGGGAAGAGACCCAGTACTTC. The chain uses TRBV6-1 and TRBJ2-5, with 9 bases fitting TRBD2. The germline gives CDR1 MNHNS, CDR2 SASEGT. The V and J ends lost 1 base and 3 bases, in that order; junction bases with no gene match: 21. This CDR3 has 21 residues.

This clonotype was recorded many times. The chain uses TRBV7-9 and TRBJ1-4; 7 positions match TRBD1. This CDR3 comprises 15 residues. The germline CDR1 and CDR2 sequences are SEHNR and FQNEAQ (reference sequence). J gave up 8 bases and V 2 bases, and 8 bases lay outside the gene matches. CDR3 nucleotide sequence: TGTGCCAGCAGCTTAAAAGGGACAGTTGGCGAAAAACTGTTTTTT. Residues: CASSLKGTVGEKLFF.

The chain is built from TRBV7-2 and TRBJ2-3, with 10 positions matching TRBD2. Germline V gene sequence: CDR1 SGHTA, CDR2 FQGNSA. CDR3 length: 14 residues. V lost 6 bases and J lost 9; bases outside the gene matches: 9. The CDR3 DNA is TGTGCCAGCAGTCTGCTAGCGGGGGAGGGAACGCAGTATTTT. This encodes CASSLLAGEGTQYF.

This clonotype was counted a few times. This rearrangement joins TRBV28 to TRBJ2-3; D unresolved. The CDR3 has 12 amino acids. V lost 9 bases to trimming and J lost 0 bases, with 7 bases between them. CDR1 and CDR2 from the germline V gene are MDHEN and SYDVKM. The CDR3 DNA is TGTGCCAGTTTATCTAGCACAGATACGCAGTATTTT. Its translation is CASLSSTDTQYF.

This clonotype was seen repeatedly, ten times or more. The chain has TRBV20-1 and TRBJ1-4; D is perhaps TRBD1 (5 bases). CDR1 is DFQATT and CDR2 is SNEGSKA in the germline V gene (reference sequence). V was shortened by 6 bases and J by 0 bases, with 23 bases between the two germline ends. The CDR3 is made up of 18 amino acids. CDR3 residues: CSAPRRDSLRTTNEKLFF. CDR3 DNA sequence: TGCAGTGCCCCCCGAAGGGACTCTTTGCGTACAACTAATGAAAAACTGTTTTTT.

CDR3 region: CASILSGDPWPVEYF. The CDR3, as DNA: TGTGCCAGCATCCTCTCGGGGGACCCATGGCCGGTGGAGTACTTC. The chain recombines TRBV28 with TRBJ2-7; a possible D gene is TRBD2 (6 bases). The CDR3 contains 15 residues. The V and J ends lost 7 bases and 11 bases respectively, with 27 bases between them. Germline V gene sequence: CDR1 MDHEN, CDR2 SYDVKM. Using reference TRBV28 and TRBJ2-7 for the parts outside the CDR3, the full variable domain is DVKVTQSSRYLVKRTGEKVFLECVQDMDHENMFWYRQDPGLGLRLIYFSYDVKMKEKGDIPEGYSVSREKKERFSLILESASTNQTSMYLCASILSGDPWPVEYFGPGTRLTVT.